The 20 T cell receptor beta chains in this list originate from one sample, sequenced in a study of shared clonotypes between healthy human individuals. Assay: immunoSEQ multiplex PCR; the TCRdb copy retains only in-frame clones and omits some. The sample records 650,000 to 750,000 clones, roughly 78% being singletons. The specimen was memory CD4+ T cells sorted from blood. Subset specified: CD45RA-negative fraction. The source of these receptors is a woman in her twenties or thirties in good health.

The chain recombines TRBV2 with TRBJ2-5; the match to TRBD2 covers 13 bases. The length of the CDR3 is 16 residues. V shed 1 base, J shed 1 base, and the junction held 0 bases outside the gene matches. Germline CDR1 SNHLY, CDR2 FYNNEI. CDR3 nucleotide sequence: TGTGCCAGCAGTGAAGGACTAGCGGGAGGCCAAGAGACCCAGTACTTC. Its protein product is CASSEGLAGGQETQYF.

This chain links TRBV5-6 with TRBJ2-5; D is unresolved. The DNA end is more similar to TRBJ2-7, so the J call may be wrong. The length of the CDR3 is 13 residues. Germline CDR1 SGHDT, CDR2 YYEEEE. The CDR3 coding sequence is TGTGCCAGCAGCTATCACGGGTCCTACGAGCAGTACTTC. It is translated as CASSYHGSYEQYF.

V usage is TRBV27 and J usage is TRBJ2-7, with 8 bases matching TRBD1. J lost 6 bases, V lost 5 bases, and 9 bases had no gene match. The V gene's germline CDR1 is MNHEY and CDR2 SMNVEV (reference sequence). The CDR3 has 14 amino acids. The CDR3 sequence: CASSPQGAGGEQYF. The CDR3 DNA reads TGTGCCAGCAGTCCGCAGGGGGCCGGGGGCGAGCAGTACTTC.

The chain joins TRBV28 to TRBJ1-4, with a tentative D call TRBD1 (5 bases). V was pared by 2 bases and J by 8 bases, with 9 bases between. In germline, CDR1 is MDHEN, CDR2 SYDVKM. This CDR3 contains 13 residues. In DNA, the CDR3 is TGTGCCAGCAGTTTAGCAGGGCAGGAAAAACTGTTTTTT. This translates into CASSLAGQEKLFF.

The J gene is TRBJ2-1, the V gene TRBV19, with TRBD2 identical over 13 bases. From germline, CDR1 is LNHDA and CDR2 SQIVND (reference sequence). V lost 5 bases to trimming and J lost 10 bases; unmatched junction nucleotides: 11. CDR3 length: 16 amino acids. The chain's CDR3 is CASSAYGTSGKEEQFF. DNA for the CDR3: TGTGCCAGTAGTGCCTACGGGACTAGCGGGAAGGAGGAGCAGTTCTTC.

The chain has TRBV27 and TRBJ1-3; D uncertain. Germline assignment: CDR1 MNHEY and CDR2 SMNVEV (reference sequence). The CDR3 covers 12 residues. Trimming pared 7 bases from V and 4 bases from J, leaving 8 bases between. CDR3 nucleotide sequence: TGTGCCAGCACTCCCCTCGGAAACACCATATATTTT. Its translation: CASTPLGNTIYF.

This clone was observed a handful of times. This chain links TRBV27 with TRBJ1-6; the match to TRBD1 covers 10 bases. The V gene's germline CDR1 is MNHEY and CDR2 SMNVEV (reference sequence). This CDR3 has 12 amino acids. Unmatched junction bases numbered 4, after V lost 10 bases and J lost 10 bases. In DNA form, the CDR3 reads TGTGCCACCGGGACAGGGGTCTCACCCCTCCACTTT. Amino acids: CATGTGVSPLHF.

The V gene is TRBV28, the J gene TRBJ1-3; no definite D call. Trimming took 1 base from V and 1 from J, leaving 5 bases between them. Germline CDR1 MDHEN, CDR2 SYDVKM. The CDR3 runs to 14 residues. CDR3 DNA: TGTGCCAGCAGTTTATCGGTATCTGGAAACACCATATATTTT. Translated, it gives CASSLSVSGNTIYF.

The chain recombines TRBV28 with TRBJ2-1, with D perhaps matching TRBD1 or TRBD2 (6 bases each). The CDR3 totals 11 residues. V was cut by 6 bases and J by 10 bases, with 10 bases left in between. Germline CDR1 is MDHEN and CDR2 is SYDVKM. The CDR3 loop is CASRTRGEQFF. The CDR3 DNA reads TGTGCCAGCAGGACTAGGGGGGAGCAGTTCTTC.

The DNA of the CDR3 is TGTGCCTGGGCTAGGGGGGCTGAAGCTTTCTTT. This encodes CAWARGAEAFF. The chain joins TRBV30 to TRBJ1-1, with D possibly matching TRBD1 (6 bases). The CDR3 spans 11 residues. Germline CDR1 and CDR2: GTSNPN and SVGIG (reference sequence). The ends were cut back, 5 bases at V and 6 bases at J, with 10 bases in the middle.

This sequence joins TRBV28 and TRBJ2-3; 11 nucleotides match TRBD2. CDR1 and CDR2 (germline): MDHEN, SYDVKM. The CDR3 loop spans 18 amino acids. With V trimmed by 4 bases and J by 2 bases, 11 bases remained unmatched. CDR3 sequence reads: CASSSELAGERLTDTQYF. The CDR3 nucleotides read TGTGCCAGCAGTTCGGAACTAGCGGGAGAAAGGCTCACAGATACGCAGTATTTT.

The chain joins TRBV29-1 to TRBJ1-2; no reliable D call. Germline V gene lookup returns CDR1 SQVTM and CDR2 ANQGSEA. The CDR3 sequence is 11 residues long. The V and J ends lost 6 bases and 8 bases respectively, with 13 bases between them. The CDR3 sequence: CSVWRQSGYTF. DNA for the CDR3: TGCAGCGTGTGGCGACAATCAGGCTACACCTTC.

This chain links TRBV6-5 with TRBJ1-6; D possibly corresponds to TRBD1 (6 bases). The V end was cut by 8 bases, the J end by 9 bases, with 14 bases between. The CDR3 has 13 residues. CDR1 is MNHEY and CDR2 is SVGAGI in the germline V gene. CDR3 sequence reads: CASVRGLGSPLHF. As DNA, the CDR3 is TGTGCCAGCGTCCGGGGGCTGGGTTCACCCCTCCACTTT.

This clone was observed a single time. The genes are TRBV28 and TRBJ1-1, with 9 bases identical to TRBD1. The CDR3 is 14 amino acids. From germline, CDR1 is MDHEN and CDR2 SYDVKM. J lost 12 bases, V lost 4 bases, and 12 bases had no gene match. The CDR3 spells CASSSLWDRAATFF. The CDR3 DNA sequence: TGTGCCAGCAGTTCCCTCTGGGACAGGGCAGCTACTTTCTTT.

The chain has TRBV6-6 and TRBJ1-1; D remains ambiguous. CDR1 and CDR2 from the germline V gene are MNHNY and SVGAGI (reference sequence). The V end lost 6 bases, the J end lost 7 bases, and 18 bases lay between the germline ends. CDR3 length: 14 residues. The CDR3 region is CASRSFDLRGEAFF. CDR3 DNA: TGTGCCAGCAGATCTTTCGACCTACGGGGTGAAGCTTTCTTT.

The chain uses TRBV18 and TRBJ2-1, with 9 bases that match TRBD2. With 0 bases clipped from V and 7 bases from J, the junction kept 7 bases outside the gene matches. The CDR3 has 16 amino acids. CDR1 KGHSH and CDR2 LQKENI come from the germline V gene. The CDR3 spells CASSPPTGGRENEQFF. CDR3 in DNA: TGTGCCAGCTCACCACCGACAGGCGGGAGGGAAAATGAGCAGTTCTTC.

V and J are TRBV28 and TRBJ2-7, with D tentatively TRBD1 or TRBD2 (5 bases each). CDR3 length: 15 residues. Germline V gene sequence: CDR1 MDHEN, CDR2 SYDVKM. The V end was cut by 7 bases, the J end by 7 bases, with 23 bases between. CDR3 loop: CASIWGGGIAGEQYF. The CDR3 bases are TGTGCCAGCATCTGGGGCGGAGGAATCGCAGGAGAGCAGTACTTC.

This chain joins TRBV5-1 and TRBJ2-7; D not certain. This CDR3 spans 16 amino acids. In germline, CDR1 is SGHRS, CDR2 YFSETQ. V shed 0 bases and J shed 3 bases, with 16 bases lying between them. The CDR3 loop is CASSLGFGRSRYEQYF. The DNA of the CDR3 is TGCGCCAGCAGCTTGGGGTTCGGCAGATCCCGCTACGAGCAGTACTTC.

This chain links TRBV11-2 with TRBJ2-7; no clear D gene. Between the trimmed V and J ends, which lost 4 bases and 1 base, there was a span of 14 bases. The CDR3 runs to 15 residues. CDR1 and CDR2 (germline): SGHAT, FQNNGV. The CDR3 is CASSSAGATSYEQYF. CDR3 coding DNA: TGTGCCAGCAGCTCCGCAGGAGCGACATCCTACGAGCAGTACTTC.

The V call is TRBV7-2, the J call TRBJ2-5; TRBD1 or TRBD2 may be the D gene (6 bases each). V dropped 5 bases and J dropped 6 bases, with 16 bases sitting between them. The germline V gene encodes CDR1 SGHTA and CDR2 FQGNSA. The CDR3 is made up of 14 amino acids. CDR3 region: CASSAQGRGKTQYF. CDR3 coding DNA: TGTGCCAGCAGCGCCCAGGGGCGGGGAAAGACCCAGTACTTC.